At least ten counts were recorded for the clone carrying this TCR beta chain. Its target is unknown. These data belong to a study of blood T cells in healthy people across ages. General study findings and limits: Per-million-T-cell TCR beta diversity fell roughly linearly with age.

A second PCR of about 6 to 12 cycles used a sample-barcoded 5' primer and a J-beta primer mix. TCRdb re-called the 5' RACE reads with MiXCR, one entry per CDR3 protein. The sample consists of about 540,000 distinct CDR3 sequences, about 24% of them appearing once. Germline CDR1 reads DFQATT; CDR2 reads SNEGSKA (reference sequence). This CDR3 spans 13 amino acids. V was trimmed by 4 bases and J by 5 bases, leaving 14 bases between them. The sample also formed part of further work on T cells of mothers and their children.

The sample taken for sequencing was blood. The V gene is TRBV20-1, the J gene TRBJ2-5, with D possibly being TRBD1 (5 bases). This clonotype originated in a boy aged 10-17 years in good health. The CDR3 DNA reads TGCAGTGCTACAGGGTTCGTCGGGGAGACCCAGTACTTC. It specifies CSATGFVGETQYF.